These 8 T cell receptor beta chains share one sample of origin, sequenced in a study of OX40 agonist ivuxolimab in advanced cancers. Profiled with immunoSEQ multiplex PCR; TCRdb holds only in-frame clones, not every one. This sample has just under 95,000 clones, with about nine tenths found just once. Source: CD4+ or CD8+ T cells sorted from blood, taken in a trial of the OX40 agonist ivuxolimab. The receptors were sampled from an adult with an advanced solid tumor such as melanoma, head and neck, liver or kidney cancer.

J is TRBJ2-1 and V is TRBV19, with 10 bases identical to TRBD1. Germline assignment: CDR1 LNHDA and CDR2 SQIVND (reference sequence). The junction had 0 bases not matched to a gene; V was cut back by 0 bases and J by 4 bases. The CDR3 covers 15 residues. Written as DNA, the CDR3 is TGTGCCAGTAGTATAGAGGGACAGGGGTACAATGAGCAGTTCTTC. It translates to CASSIEGQGYNEQFF.

This clone is a singleton in its sample. The rearrangement links TRBV18 to TRBJ1-2; D gene ambiguous. CDR1 and CDR2 from the germline V gene are KGHSH and LQKENI. The ends were cut back, 2 bases at V and 5 bases at J, with 9 bases in the middle. This CDR3 is 13 amino acids long. The CDR3 here is CASSPDRVYGYTF. As DNA, the CDR3 is TGTGCCAGCTCACCAGACCGAGTATATGGCTACACCTTC. Full variable domain (rest looked up from reference TRBV18 and TRBJ1-2): NAGVMQNPRHLVRRRGQEARLRCSPMKGHSHVYWYRQLPEEGLKFMVYLQKENIIDESGMPKERFSAEFPKEGPSILRIQQVVRGDSAAYFCASSPDRVYGYTFGSGTRLTVV.

This clone has a single count. The rearrangement uses TRBV19 and TRBJ1-5; weak D call: TRBD1 (6 bases). CDR3 size: 16 residues. V lost 5 bases to trimming and J lost 5 bases, with 19 bases between them. In germline, CDR1 is LNHDA, CDR2 SQIVND (reference sequence). The CDR3 DNA reads TGTGCCAGTAGTGTAGTCGGGGGCCAAAACTATCAGCCCCAGCATTTT. As protein: CASSVVGGQNYQPQHF.

A note on this clone: A junction end diverges from the germline sequence, so it may reflect a read error. The rearrangement links TRBV5-4 to TRBJ2-3, with 11 nucleotides matching TRBD2. The CDR3 loop spans 13 amino acids. Germline assignment: CDR1 SGHNT and CDR2 YYREEE (reference sequence). The CDR3 coding sequence is TGTGCACATAGCGGGGGGGGCGGTTTGGTCTTCCATTTT. Amino acids: CAHSGGGGLVFHF.

This chain joins TRBV25-1 and TRBJ2-5; possibly TRBD2 for D (7 bases). This CDR3 has 17 residues. Trimming removed 0 bases at V and 5 bases at J, with 19 bases between. Germline lookup yields CDR1 MGHDK and CDR2 SYGVNS. DNA of the CDR3: TGTGCCAGCAGTGAATATAGGGGGGGCGCGGGTGGCGAGACCCAGTACTTC. Translated, it gives CASSEYRGGAGGETQYF.

The rearrangement joins TRBV7-8 to TRBJ2-4; D uncertain. Germline loops: CDR1 SGHVS, CDR2 FQNEAQ. The CDR3 has 15 amino acids. V was trimmed by 1 base and J by 0 bases, leaving 7 bases between them. The CDR3 spells CASSLETLAKNIQYF. In DNA, the CDR3 is TGTGCCAGCAGCTTAGAGACCTTAGCCAAAAACATTCAGTACTTC. The full variable domain, completed using reference TRBV7-8 and TRBJ2-4, is GAGVSQSPRYKVAKRGQDVALRCDPISGHVSLFWYQQALGQGPEFLTYFQNEAQLDKSGLPSDRFFAERPEGSVSTLKIQRTQQEDSAVYLCASSLETLAKNIQYFGAGTRLSVL.

The V gene is TRBV5-8, the J gene TRBJ1-1; D not resolved. From germline, CDR1 is SGHTS and CDR2 YDEGEE. The CDR3 is 15 residues long. The V end was cut by 4 bases, the J end by 5 bases, with 18 bases between. The CDR3 sequence: CASSLHVGLGTEAFF. DNA of the CDR3: TGTGCCAGCAGCCTGCACGTTGGTTTGGGGACTGAAGCTTTCTTT.

This chain joins TRBV10-1 and TRBJ2-1, with 11 bases that match TRBD2. J lost 5 bases, V lost 6 bases, and 9 bases had no gene match. The germline gives CDR1 WNHNN, CDR2 SYGVQD (reference sequence). This CDR3 has 16 amino acids. CDR3 sequence (DNA): TGCGCCAGCAGCGCCGCCGGGACTAGCGGACACAATGAGCAGTTCTTC. The encoded protein is CASSAAGTSGHNEQFF.